A single sample gave rise to the 27 T cell receptor beta chains below, sequenced in a study of OX40 agonist ivuxolimab in advanced cancers. Libraries were prepared by immunoSEQ multiplex PCR; TCRdb keeps only in-frame clonotypes and omits some of them. The sample includes more than 15,000 clones, roughly nine tenths seen only once; the top ten take about 70%. The material was CD4+ or CD8+ T cells sorted from blood, obtained in a trial of the OX40 agonist ivuxolimab. The receptors derive from an adult with an advanced solid tumor such as melanoma, head and neck, liver or kidney cancer.

The V call is TRBV2, the J call TRBJ1-5, with D uncertain. The CDR3 spans 16 residues. Germline lookup yields CDR1 SNHLY and CDR2 FYNNEI. Trimming left V 4 bases short and J 5 bases short, with 18 bases between. CDR3 in DNA: TGTGCCAGCAGTGTAACGGAAACAGAATTACATCAGCCCCAGCATTTT. Its protein product is CASSVTETELHQPQHF.

In this sample, this clone turned up once. This chain uses TRBV4-1 with TRBJ2-5, with 8 bases identical to TRBD2. Germline values: CDR1 MGHRA, CDR2 YSYEKL. V dropped 2 bases and J dropped 7; count of bases not matched to a gene: 9. The CDR3 is made up of 15 amino acids. The CDR3 is CASSQLQAAGGTQYF. The CDR3 DNA reads TGCGCCAGCAGCCAACTTCAAGCTGCGGGGGGGACCCAGTACTTC.

V usage is TRBV25-1 and J usage is TRBJ2-1; 8 bases agree with TRBD2. The CDR3 is made up of 14 amino acids. Germline V lookup: CDR1 MGHDK, CDR2 SYGVNS. Trimming removed 3 bases from V and 2 bases from J; junction bases left unmatched: 0. CDR3 protein: CASSERGAYNEQFF. CDR3 nucleotides: TGTGCCAGCAGTGAGCGGGGGGCCTACAATGAGCAGTTCTTC.

The chain links TRBV4-2 to TRBJ2-3; D may match TRBD1 or TRBD2 (6 bases each). The length of the CDR3 is 16 residues. CDR1 and CDR2 from the germline V gene are LGHNA and YNFKEQ. V lost 1 base and J lost 9, with 20 bases in between. CDR3 bases: TGTGCCAGCAGCCAAGTTGGAGAGGGGGGCAAGGGGACGCAGTATTTT. Protein: CASSQVGEGGKGTQYF.

This rearrangement joins TRBV4-3 to TRBJ2-3, with 10 nucleotides matching TRBD1. The CDR3 spans 16 residues. Germline V gene data show CDR1 as LGHNA and CDR2 as YSLEER. Trimming removed 1 base from V and 4 bases from J; junction bases left unmatched: 5. Here the CDR3 DNA reads TGCGCCAGCAGCCAAGTCGCTGGACAGGGGGCAGATACGCAGTATTTT. As protein: CASSQVAGQGADTQYF.

CDR3 region: CASSHSRLAGGETQYF. The CDR3 DNA sequence: TGTGCCAGCAGCCATTCTCGGCTAGCGGGAGGAGAGACCCAGTACTTC. V usage is TRBV9 and J usage is TRBJ2-5, with TRBD2 matching 11 bases. Germline V gene data show CDR1 as SGDLS and CDR2 as YYNGEE. V trimming: 4 bases; J trimming: 4 bases; junction bases outside the gene matches: 9. The length of the CDR3 is 16 residues.

The J gene is TRBJ1-4, the V gene TRBV9, with D maybe TRBD1 (5 bases). The V gene's germline CDR1 is SGDLS and CDR2 YYNGEE. The V end lost 0 bases, the J end lost 0 bases, and 15 bases lay between the germline ends. The CDR3 is 18 residues long. CDR3 protein: CASSVVSGLDTTNEKLFF. The CDR3 region has the DNA TGTGCCAGCAGCGTAGTTTCAGGGCTAGACACAACTAATGAAAAACTGTTTTTT.

This chain joins TRBV7-6 and TRBJ2-1; D is possibly TRBD2 (5 bases). CDR3 length: 15 residues. CDR1 is SGHVS and CDR2 is FNYEAQ in the germline V gene. Deletions cut 3 bases from V and 0 bases from J, with 9 bases between. The CDR3 region is CASSFRESSYNEQFF. The CDR3 nucleotides read TGTGCCAGCAGCTTTAGGGAGAGCTCCTACAATGAGCAGTTCTTC.

The sample holds one count of this clone. The chain has TRBV16 and TRBJ1-2, with a weak D call TRBD1 (6 bases). Germline V lookup: CDR1 KGHSY, CDR2 FQNENV. Trimming took off 1 base at V and 4 bases at J, with 13 bases between the two ends. The CDR3 covers 15 residues. The CDR3 is CASSQLTGTPYGYTF. The CDR3 bases are TGTGCCAGCAGCCAATTGACAGGAACGCCCTATGGCTACACCTTC.

This clone was detected only once. The V call is TRBV11-2, the J call TRBJ1-1; D call uncertain. Looked up from germline, CDR1 is SGHAT and CDR2 is FQNNGV. The CDR3 covers 15 residues. V was trimmed by 5 bases and J by 1 base, leaving 14 bases between them. CDR3 amino acids: CASSGRPARNTEAFF. The CDR3 coding sequence is TGTGCCAGCAGCGGGAGACCCGCGCGGAACACTGAAGCTTTCTTT.

This chain links TRBV2 with TRBJ2-3, with 12 bases identical to TRBD2. J lost 0 bases, V lost 6 bases, and 10 bases had no gene match. This CDR3 region has 18 residues. Germline-derived CDR1 and CDR2 are SNHLY and FYNNEI. The CDR3: CASRGFLAGGRSTDTQYF. The CDR3 region has the DNA TGTGCCAGCAGAGGGTTTCTAGCGGGAGGGCGCAGCACAGATACGCAGTATTTT.

V and J are TRBV20-1 and TRBJ2-7, with D possibly TRBD2 on 5 matching bases. Trimming removed 5 bases from V and 3 bases from J, with 8 bases in between. The CDR3 is made up of 11 amino acids. Germline-derived CDR1 and CDR2 are DFQATT and SNEGSKA (reference sequence). CDR3 bases: TGCAGTGCTCCCAGCGGCTACGAGCAGTACTTC. This translates into CSAPSGYEQYF.

This sequence joins TRBV5-1 and TRBJ2-1; 8 positions agree with TRBD2. Trimming at V came to 4 bases and at J to 8 bases, leaving 8 bases not matched to a gene. The germline V gene encodes CDR1 SGHRS and CDR2 YFSETQ. This CDR3 has 14 residues. The CDR3 DNA reads as TGCGCCAGCAGCAGGGGACTAGGTGGGGATGAGCAGTTCTTC. Its translation is CASSRGLGGDEQFF.

This chain joins TRBV9 and TRBJ2-7; 7 nucleotides agree with TRBD1. Germline values: CDR1 SGDLS, CDR2 YYNGEE. This CDR3 is built from 13 residues. V shed 2 bases, J shed 5 bases, and the junction held 4 bases outside the gene matches. In nucleotides, the CDR3 is TGTGCCAGCAGCGTCGACAGGGCCGACGAGCAGTACTTC. It specifies CASSVDRADEQYF. The complete variable domain, with remaining parts taken from reference TRBV9 and TRBJ2-7, reads DSGVTQTPKHLITATGQRVTLRCSPRSGDLSVYWYQQSLDQGLQFLIQYYNGEERAKGNILERFSAQQFPDLHSELNLSSLELGDSALYFCASSVDRADEQYFGPGTRLTVT.

The CDR3, as DNA: TGTGCCAGCACCCCCGGCGGGGCCAACTATGGCTACACCTTC. Its translation: CASTPGGANYGYTF. The genes are TRBV11-3 and TRBJ1-2, with D perhaps TRBD1 (5 bases). The CDR3 spans 14 residues. Germline assignment: CDR1 SGHNT and CDR2 YENEEA. V lost 7 bases, J lost 2 bases, and 14 bases lay in between.

The J gene is TRBJ1-4, the V gene TRBV30; no firm D call. CDR3 length: 11 amino acids. V lost 5 bases and J 4 bases, leaving 5 bases between the germline ends. CDR1 and CDR2 from the germline V gene are GTSNPN and SVGIG (reference sequence). CDR3 nucleotide sequence: TGTGCCTGGGACTTTAATGAAAAACTGTTTTTT. It yields the protein CAWDFNEKLFF.

This chain joins TRBV30 and TRBJ1-2, with 7 positions matching TRBD1. V dropped 1 base and J dropped 5; count of bases not matched to a gene: 7. CDR3 length: 14 residues. Germline CDR1 is GTSNPN and CDR2 is SVGIG (reference sequence). The CDR3 reads CAWSAVRDSYGYTF. In DNA, the CDR3 is TGTGCCTGGAGTGCCGTTCGGGACAGTTATGGCTACACCTTC.

The CDR3 sequence: CASSLKGGTASSYEQYF. CDR3 DNA sequence: TGCGCCAGCAGCCTCAAGGGTGGGACCGCCAGCTCCTACGAGCAGTACTTC. This chain connects TRBV4-1 to TRBJ2-7; perhaps D is TRBD1 or TRBD2 (5 bases each). This CDR3 spans 17 amino acids. In germline, CDR1 is MGHRA, CDR2 YSYEKL. Deletions cut 4 bases from V and 0 bases from J, with 19 bases between.

This clone was counted once. The rearrangement links TRBV4-3 to TRBJ1-6; TRBD1 aligns across 7 bases. Germline assignment: CDR1 LGHNA and CDR2 YSLEER. The CDR3 contains 18 residues. The V segment lost 3 bases and the J segment 1 base; nucleotides outside the gene matches: 9. The CDR3 loop reads CASSHLYRGGSYNSPLHF. CDR3 nucleotide sequence: TGCGCCAGCAGCCACCTATACAGGGGAGGGTCCTATAATTCACCCCTCCACTTT.

This chain links TRBV20-1 with TRBJ2-5; D gene ambiguous. The ends were cut back, 3 bases at V and 4 bases at J, with 6 bases in the middle. This CDR3 contains 11 residues. Germline V gene lookup returns CDR1 DFQATT and CDR2 SNEGSKA (reference sequence). Here the CDR3 DNA reads TGCAGTGCTAGGTCTGGAGAGACCCAGTACTTC. It is translated as CSARSGETQYF.

The V call is TRBV7-9, the J call TRBJ2-1, with D tentatively TRBD2 (6 bases). The CDR3 is made up of 14 amino acids. V lost 2 bases and J lost 4, with 9 bases in between. Germline V CDR1 and CDR2: SEHNR, FQNEAQ (reference sequence). The CDR3 DNA sequence: TGTGCCAGCAGCTTAACGGGAGATTACAATGAGCAGTTCTTC. Amino acid sequence: CASSLTGDYNEQFF.

The V gene is TRBV7-9, the J gene TRBJ2-7; 10 nucleotides align to TRBD2. J was trimmed by 5 bases and V by 5 bases; bases with no gene match: 6. Germline V CDR1 and CDR2: SEHNR, FQNEAQ (reference sequence). The CDR3 totals 14 residues. CDR3 nucleotides: TGTGCCAGCAGCATGGGACTAGCGAGGAACGAGCAGTACTTC. It is translated as CASSMGLARNEQYF.

The chain employs TRBV6-1 and TRBJ2-7; TRBD2 aligns across 11 bases. V shed 2 bases and J 5 bases; nucleotides not matched to a gene: 5. The germline gives CDR1 MNHNS, CDR2 SASEGT. The CDR3 spans 15 residues. The CDR3 is CASSELAGGPHEQYF. The DNA for the CDR3 is TGTGCCAGCAGTGAATTAGCGGGAGGGCCTCACGAGCAGTACTTC.

V and J are TRBV7-9 and TRBJ2-7; D unclear. CDR3 length equals 12 residues. V shed 1 base and J shed 1 base, with 2 bases lying between them. Germline CDR1 SEHNR, CDR2 FQNEAQ (reference sequence). For the CDR3, the DNA is TGTGCCAGCAGCTTAGTGTCCTACGAGCAGTACTTC. This translates into CASSLVSYEQYF.

In DNA form, the CDR3 reads TGTGCCAGCAGCTTACGATCGGGGGCTGGGGCCAACGTCCTGACTTTC. Translated: CASSLRSGAGANVLTF. This chain connects TRBV7-9 to TRBJ2-6; a weak D match, TRBD2 (6 bases). The V end was cut by 2 bases, the J end by 2 bases, with 10 bases between. The CDR3 has 16 residues. CDR1 and CDR2 (germline): SEHNR, FQNEAQ (reference sequence).

Concerning this clone: A read error may account for a junction end that differs from germline. V and J are TRBV6-5 and TRBJ1-6; D remains ambiguous. From germline, CDR1 is MNHEY and CDR2 SVGAGI. The CDR3 loop spans 15 amino acids. In nucleotides, the CDR3 is TGTGCCAGCACTTACACGAGCTCCTATAATTCACCCCTCCACTTT. It specifies CASTYTSSYNSPLHF.

This clone has a single count. The chain is built from TRBV2 and TRBJ2-1, with TRBD2 matching 7 bases. Unmatched junction bases numbered 8, after V lost 9 bases and J lost 0 bases. There are 15 residues in the CDR3. Germline V lookup: CDR1 SNHLY, CDR2 FYNNEI. The CDR3 region is CARTGTTSSYNEQFF. The CDR3, as DNA: TGTGCCAGAACCGGGACTACCAGCTCCTACAATGAGCAGTTCTTC. Drawing the rest from reference TRBV2 and TRBJ2-1, the complete variable domain is EPEVTQTPSHQVTQMGQEVILRCVPISNHLYFYWYRQILGQKVEFLVSFYNNEISEKSEIFDDQFSVERPDGSNFTLKIRSTKLEDSAMYFCARTGTTSSYNEQFFGPGTRLTVL.